This TCR beta chain was identified in a study of T cell repertoires in cytomegalovirus infection. TCRdb recomputed calls from the reads with MiXCR, one row per CDR3 protein. The repertoire consists of about 310,000 distinct CDR3 sequences, with roughly 15% occurring once and the leading ten covering 12%. The length of the CDR3 is 14 residues. V lost 8 bases and J lost 9; bases outside the gene matches: 11. Germline loops: CDR1 MDHEN, CDR2 SYDVKM. The receptor was isolated from a human donor in good health (CMV status not recorded). Some clones in this sample may be carry-over from other donors' samples. The chain carries TRBV28 and TRBJ2-1, with 9 bases lining up with TRBD2. What was sequenced was PBMCs. The CDR3 region is CASERRGGSGEQFF. The CDR3, as DNA: TGTGCCAGCGAGAGGCGGGGGGGCAGCGGTGAGCAGTTCTTC. The whole variable domain, filled in from reference TRBV28 and TRBJ2-1, reads DVKVTQSSRYLVKRTGEKVFLECVQDMDHENMFWYRQDPGLGLRLIYFSYDVKMKEKGDIPEGYSVSREKKERFSLILESASTNQTSMYLCASERRGGSGEQFFGPGTRLTVL.